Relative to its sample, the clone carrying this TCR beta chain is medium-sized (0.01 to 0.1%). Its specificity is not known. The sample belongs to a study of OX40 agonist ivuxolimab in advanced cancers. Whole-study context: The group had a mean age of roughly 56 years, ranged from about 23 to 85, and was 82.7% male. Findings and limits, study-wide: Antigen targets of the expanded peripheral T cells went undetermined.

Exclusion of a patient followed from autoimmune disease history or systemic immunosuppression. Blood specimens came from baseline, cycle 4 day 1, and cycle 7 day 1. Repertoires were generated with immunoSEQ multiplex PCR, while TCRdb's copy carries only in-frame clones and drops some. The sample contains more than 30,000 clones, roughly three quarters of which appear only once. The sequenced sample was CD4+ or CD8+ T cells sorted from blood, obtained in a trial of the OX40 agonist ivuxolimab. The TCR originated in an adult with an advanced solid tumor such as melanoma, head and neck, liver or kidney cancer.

CDR3 residues: CASSRDRDDGYTF. CDR3 DNA: TGTGCCAGCAGCCGGGACAGGGACGATGGCTACACCTTC. The rearrangement joins TRBV7-8 to TRBJ1-2; 9 nucleotides align to TRBD1. The CDR3 is 13 amino acids. Germline values: CDR1 SGHVS, CDR2 FQNEAQ. Unmatched junction bases numbered 4, after V lost 5 bases and J lost 6 bases.